This record looks at one T cell receptor beta chain sequence and its context. Its target is unknown. Assay: immunoSEQ multiplex PCR; the TCRdb copy retains only in-frame clones and omits some. Here the sample spans under 25,000 clones, around four fifths being singletons. These data come from a study of OX40 agonist ivuxolimab in advanced cancers. Study-wide findings and caveats: Some of the nonresponding patients also showed low levels of normalized T-cell clonal expansion.

V dropped 5 bases and J dropped 8; count of bases not matched to a gene: 13. Germline CDR1 and CDR2: MDHEN and SYDVKM. The CDR3 contains 17 residues. This receptor was identified in an adult with an advanced solid tumor such as melanoma, head and neck, liver or kidney cancer. The chain couples TRBV28 to TRBJ2-1; 12 nucleotides agree with TRBD2. Specimen: CD4+ or CD8+ T cells sorted from blood, collected in a trial of the OX40 agonist ivuxolimab. The CDR3 nucleotides read TGTGCCAGCAGTCCCCCTCCGACTAGCGGGAGATGGGATGAGCAGTTCTTC. Its protein product is CASSPPPTSGRWDEQFF.